This paragraph reports one T cell receptor (beta chain). This sample was taken from a study of OX40 agonist ivuxolimab in advanced cancers. Germline CDR1 SNHLY, CDR2 FYNNEI. V was trimmed by 2 bases and J by 5 bases, leaving 9 bases between them. CDR3 length: 13 residues. Clones were read by immunoSEQ multiplex PCR, and TCRdb kept only the in-frame ones, dropping some. The sample lists approximately 76,000 clones, roughly 90% seen once, with 8.5% to 10% in the top ten. The genes are TRBV2 and TRBJ1-1; D might be TRBD1 (6 bases). Sequenced here: CD4+ or CD8+ T cells sorted from blood, sampled in a trial of the OX40 agonist ivuxolimab. This TCR came from an adult with an advanced solid tumor such as melanoma, head and neck, liver or kidney cancer. CDR3 coding DNA: TGTGCCAGCAGTGAAAGGCAGGGGACTGAAGCTTTCTTT. Translation gives CASSERQGTEAFF.